Detailed here is one T cell receptor (beta chain). The table came from immunoSEQ multiplex PCR; TCRdb's copy has only in-frame clones and leaves some out. The data contain approximately 80,000 clones, 70% to 80% of them singletons. This record belongs to a study of radiotherapy plus CTLA-4 blockade in lung cancer. Study context: The study recorded objective responses in around a sixth of patients and disease control in under 35%.

Deletions cut 5 bases from V and 0 bases from J, with 13 bases between. There are 15 residues in the CDR3. The germline V gene has CDR1 LGHNT and CDR2 FRNRAP. The origin of this receptor is a human donor with non-small cell lung cancer whose response to radiotherapy plus ipilimumab could not be evaluated. V usage is TRBV12-5 and J usage is TRBJ1-1; TRBD1 is a possible D gene (5 bases). This specimen was peripheral blood, taken from a patient treated with radiotherapy plus ipilimumab. Written as DNA, the CDR3 is TGTGCTAGTGGTATTAGCAGGGAGGTGAACACTGAAGCTTTCTTT. Translating gives CASGISREVNTEAFF.